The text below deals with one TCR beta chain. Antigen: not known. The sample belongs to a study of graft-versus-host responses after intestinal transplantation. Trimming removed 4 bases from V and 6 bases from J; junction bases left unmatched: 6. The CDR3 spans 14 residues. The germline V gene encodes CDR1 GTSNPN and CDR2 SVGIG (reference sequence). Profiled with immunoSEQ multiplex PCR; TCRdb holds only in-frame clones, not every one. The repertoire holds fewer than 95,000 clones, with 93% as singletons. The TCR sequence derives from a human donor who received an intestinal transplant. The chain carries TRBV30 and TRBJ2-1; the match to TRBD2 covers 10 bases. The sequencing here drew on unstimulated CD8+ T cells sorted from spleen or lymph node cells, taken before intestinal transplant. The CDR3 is CAWNRASGGNEQFF. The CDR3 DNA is TGTGCCTGGAACAGGGCTAGCGGGGGCAATGAGCAGTTCTTC.